The 5 T cell receptor beta chains presented below share a single source sample, sequenced in a study of T-cell reconstitution after alpha-beta-depleted transplantation in children. Library preparation (for TCRbeta) was performed with unique molecular identifiers. TCRdb independently ran MiXCR on the PCR reads; one entry per CDR3 protein. The table lists about 300,000 distinct CDR3 sequences, 9.5% to 13% of them singletons, with approximately 7% in the top ten. The source was PBMCs, collected before TCRalphabeta/CD19-depleted stem cell transplant. The receptors were sampled from a boy in the first two years of life with acute myeloid leukemia, due to receive a stem cell transplant.

This chain joins TRBV7-3 and TRBJ2-7, with D perhaps being TRBD1 or TRBD2 (5 bases each). The CDR3 extends over 12 amino acids. V shed 4 bases and J shed 8 bases, with 12 bases lying between them. Germline CDR1 SGHTA, CDR2 FQGTGA. This CDR3 is CASSSPGAQQYF. In DNA, the CDR3 is TGTGCCAGCAGCTCCCCCGGGGCCCAGCAGTACTTC.

This clonotype was seen many times. The chain joins TRBV27 to TRBJ2-5; 7 bases are a match to TRBD1. The J segment lost 5 bases and the V segment lost 5 bases, leaving 8 bases of the junction unmatched. The CDR3 spans 14 residues. Per the germline V gene, CDR1 is MNHEY and CDR2 is SMNVEV (reference sequence). The CDR3 here is CASSLTGAAETQYF. The DNA for the CDR3 is TGTGCCAGCAGTCTCACAGGGGCGGCGGAGACCCAGTACTTC.

This clonotype occurred many times. V gene TRBV12-3 or TRBV12-4 combines with J gene TRBJ2-1; no firm D call. The CDR3 totals 13 residues. V was trimmed by 3 bases and J by 0 bases, leaving 3 bases between them. CDR3 amino acids: CASSLPSYNEQFF. CDR3 coding DNA: TGTGCCAGCAGTTTGCCCTCCTACAATGAGCAGTTCTTC.

This clonotype was counted ten times or more. The chain links TRBV7-3 to TRBJ2-7; a possible D gene is TRBD1 (5 bases). Between the trimmed V and J ends, which lost 5 bases and 5 bases, there was a span of 16 bases. This CDR3 is built from 14 residues. Germline V gene sequence: CDR1 SGHTA, CDR2 FQGTGA. CDR3 residues: CASSLRRTWDEQYF. DNA for the CDR3: TGTGCCAGCAGCCTCCGTCGGACATGGGACGAGCAGTACTTC.

This clonotype came up many times. This chain uses TRBV15 with TRBJ2-4; maybe TRBD1 (6 bases). V dropped 0 bases and J dropped 4 bases, with 16 bases sitting between them. This CDR3 is built from 17 residues. Germline V gives CDR1 LNHNV, CDR2 YYDKDF (reference sequence). CDR3 residues: CATSRDFRGTFKNIQYF. In DNA form, the CDR3 reads TGTGCCACCAGCAGAGATTTTAGGGGGACCTTTAAAAACATTCAGTACTTC. The full variable domain, its missing parts supplied by reference TRBV15 and TRBJ2-4, is DAMVIQNPRYQVTQFGKPVTLSCSQTLNHNVMYWYQQKSSQAPKLLFHYYDKDFNNEADTPDNFQSRRPNTSFCFLDIRSPGLGDTAMYLCATSRDFRGTFKNIQYFGAGTRLSVL.